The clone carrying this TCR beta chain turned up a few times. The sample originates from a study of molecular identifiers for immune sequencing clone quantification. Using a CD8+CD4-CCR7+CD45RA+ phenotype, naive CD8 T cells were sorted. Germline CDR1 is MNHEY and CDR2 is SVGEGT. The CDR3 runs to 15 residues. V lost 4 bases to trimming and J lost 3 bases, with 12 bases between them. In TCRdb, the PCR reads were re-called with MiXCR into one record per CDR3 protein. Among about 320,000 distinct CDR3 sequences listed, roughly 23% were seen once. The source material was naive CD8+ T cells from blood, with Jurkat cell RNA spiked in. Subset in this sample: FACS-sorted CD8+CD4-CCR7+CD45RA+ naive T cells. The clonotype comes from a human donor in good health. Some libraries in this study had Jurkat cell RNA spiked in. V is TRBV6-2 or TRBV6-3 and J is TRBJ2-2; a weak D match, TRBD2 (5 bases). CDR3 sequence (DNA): TGTGCCAGCAGTTTCTTTATCGGGGACACCGGGGAGCTGTTTTTT. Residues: CASSFFIGDTGELFF.